These T cell receptor beta chains were read from a single sample in a study of CDR3 diversity in severe acne. TCRdb fed the PCR reads into MiXCR, producing one record per CDR3 protein. The repertoire holds tens of thousands of distinct CDR3 sequences, 45% to 60% seen once, with roughly an eighth in the top ten. Sequences were obtained from blood. Receptors were obtained from a male donor in good health, without acne. Both conserved end residues are part of each CDR3. The D gene is left open where the match is weak. Clone size appears in some rows only: once, few, many, or a class for an expanded clone.

>many|TRBV10-3|TRBD1|TRBJ1-5
CAISRQGGNQPQHF
TGTGCCATCAGTCGACAGGGAGGCAATCAGCCCCAGCATTTT
>.|TRBV10-1|TRBD2|TRBJ2-1
CASSELGGLAGEQFF
TGCGCCAGCAGTGAGTTAGGGGGGCTAGCGGGGGAGCAGTTCTTC
>few|TRBV18|.|TRBJ2-2
CASSPPVRGYGNTGELFF
TGTGCCAGCTCACCACCCGTTCGGGGATACGGGAACACCGGGGAGCTGTTTTTT
>.|TRBV2|.|TRBJ2-7
CASSAGGTYEQYF
TGTGCCAGCAGTGCTGGGGGAACCTACGAGCAGTACTTC
>.|TRBV7-9|TRBD1|TRBJ2-1
CASSGQGESEQFF
TGTGCCAGCAGCGGACAGGGGGAGAGTGAGCAGTTCTTC
>.|TRBV12-3/TRBV12-4|.|TRBJ2-5
CASTGRWGETQYF
TGTGCCAGCACCGGGCGTTGGGGAGAGACCCAGTACTTC
>once|TRBV4-1|.|TRBJ2-7
CASSRTPSSYEQYF
TGCGCCAGCAGCAGGACACCCAGCTCCTACGAGCAGTACTTC
>.|TRBV6-5|TRBD2|TRBJ2-7
CASSYAGLAGGSYEQYF
TGTGCCAGCAGTTACGCGGGACTAGCGGGAGGATCCTACGAGCAGTACTTC
>.|TRBV10-3|TRBD1|TRBJ1-2
CAGRTGGGYGYTF
TGTGCCGGGCGGACAGGGGGTGGTTATGGCTACACCTTC
>.|TRBV4-2|TRBD1|TRBJ2-7
CASSKLGQGYGEQYF
TGTGCCAGCAGCAAACTAGGACAGGGGTATGGCGAGCAGTACTTC
>.|TRBV12-3/TRBV12-4|.|TRBJ1-1
CASSPDRESTEAFF
TGTGCCAGCAGTCCAGACCGGGAGTCGACTGAAGCTTTCTTT
>once|TRBV29-1|TRBD2|TRBJ2-6
CSVRIAGASGANVLTF
TGCAGCGTTCGTATAGCGGGAGCCTCTGGGGCCAACGTCCTGACTTTC
>medium-sized|TRBV7-7|TRBD2|TRBJ2-1
CASSTGTRGYNEQFF
TGTGCCAGCAGCACCGGGACTAGAGGGTACAATGAGCAGTTCTTC
>many|TRBV11-2|TRBD1|TRBJ2-1
CASSLGGTGQFF
TGTGCCAGCAGCTTAGGAGGGACAGGGCAGTTCTTC
>few|TRBV20-1|.|TRBJ2-1
CVFLRQPGTSGSYNEQFF
.